The clone carrying this TCR beta chain was detected ten times or more. Its antigen is currently unknown. This sample was included in a study of T cells after yellow fever vaccination. Generation of TCR cDNA used 5'RACE template switching (which added a universal primer site and UMIs). TCRdb re-called the 5' RACE reads through MiXCR, storing one row per CDR3 protein. The top ten hold approximately 24% of the sample, which has about 340,000 distinct CDR3 sequences, 3% to 4.5% seen once. The germline V and J ends were trimmed by 2 bases and 5 bases, with 6 bases remaining between them. CDR3 length: 13 residues. Germline values: CDR1 MNHEY, CDR2 SVGEGT. Study-wide findings and caveats: Booster samples showed a return of most primary-vaccination clones (roughly 96% CD4, around 85% CD8).

This chain connects TRBV6-2 or TRBV6-3 to TRBJ2-2; no reliable D call. The sequence came from a man younger than 35 who received the YFV17D yellow fever vaccine. Sequenced material: PBMCs, taken 5 days after the yellow fever booster vaccination. For the CDR3, the DNA is TGTGCCAGCAGTTACGAGGAGACCGGGGAGCTGTTTTTT. It codes for CASSYEETGELFF.